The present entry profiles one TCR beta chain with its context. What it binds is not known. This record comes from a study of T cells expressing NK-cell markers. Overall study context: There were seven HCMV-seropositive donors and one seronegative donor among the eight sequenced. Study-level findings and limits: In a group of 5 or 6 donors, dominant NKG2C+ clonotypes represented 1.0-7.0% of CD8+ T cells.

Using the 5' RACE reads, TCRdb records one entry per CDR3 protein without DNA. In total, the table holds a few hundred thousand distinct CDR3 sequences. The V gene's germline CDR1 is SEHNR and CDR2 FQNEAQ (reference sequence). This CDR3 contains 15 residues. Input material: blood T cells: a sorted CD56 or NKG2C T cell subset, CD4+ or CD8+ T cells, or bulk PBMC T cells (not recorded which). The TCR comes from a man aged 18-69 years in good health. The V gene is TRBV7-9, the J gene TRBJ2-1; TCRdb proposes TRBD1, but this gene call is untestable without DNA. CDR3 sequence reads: CASSLGRGRQIEQFF.